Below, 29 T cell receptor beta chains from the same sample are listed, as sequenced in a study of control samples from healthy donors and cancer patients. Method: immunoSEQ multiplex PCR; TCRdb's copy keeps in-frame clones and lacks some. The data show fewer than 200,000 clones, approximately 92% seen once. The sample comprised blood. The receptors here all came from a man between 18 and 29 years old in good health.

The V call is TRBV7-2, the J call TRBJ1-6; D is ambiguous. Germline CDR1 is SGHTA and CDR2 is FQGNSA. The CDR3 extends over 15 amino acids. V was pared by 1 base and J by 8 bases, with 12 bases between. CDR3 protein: CASSLVAAGDSPLHF. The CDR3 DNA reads TGTGCCAGCAGCTTAGTTGCGGCAGGCGATTCACCCCTCCACTTT.

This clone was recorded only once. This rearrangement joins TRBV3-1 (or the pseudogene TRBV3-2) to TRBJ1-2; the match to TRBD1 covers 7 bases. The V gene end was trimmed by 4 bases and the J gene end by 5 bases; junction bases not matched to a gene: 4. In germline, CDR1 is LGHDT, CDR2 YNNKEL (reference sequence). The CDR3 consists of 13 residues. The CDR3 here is CASSLGQVYGYTF. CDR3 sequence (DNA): TGTGCCAGCAGCCTAGGACAGGTATATGGCTACACCTTC.

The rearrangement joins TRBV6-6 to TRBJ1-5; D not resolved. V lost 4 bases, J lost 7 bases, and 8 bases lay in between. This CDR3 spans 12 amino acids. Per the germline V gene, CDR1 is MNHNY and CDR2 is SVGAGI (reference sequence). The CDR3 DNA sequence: TGTGCCAGCAGTTTAGGGAACCAGCCCCAGCATTTT. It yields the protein CASSLGNQPQHF.

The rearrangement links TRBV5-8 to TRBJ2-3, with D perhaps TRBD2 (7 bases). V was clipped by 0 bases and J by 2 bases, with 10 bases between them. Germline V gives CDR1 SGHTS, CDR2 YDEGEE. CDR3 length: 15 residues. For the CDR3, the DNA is TGTGCCAGCAGCTTGGAGGGGGGGCTCACAGATACGCAGTATTTT. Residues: CASSLEGGLTDTQYF.

The CDR3 DNA reads as TGTGCCAGTAGTGTACAGGGGAACAATCAGCCCCAGCATTTT. Its translation: CASSVQGNNQPQHF. The V gene is TRBV19, the J gene TRBJ1-5, with TRBD1 matching over 7 bases. The CDR3 spans 14 residues. Germline CDR1 is LNHDA and CDR2 is SQIVND (reference sequence). The V and J ends lost 5 bases and 3 bases, in that order; junction bases with no gene match: 4.

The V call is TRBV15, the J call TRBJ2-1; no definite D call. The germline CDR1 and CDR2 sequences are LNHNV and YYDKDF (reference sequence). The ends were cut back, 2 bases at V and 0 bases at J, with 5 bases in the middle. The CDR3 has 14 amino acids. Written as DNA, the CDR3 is TGTGCCACCAGCAGATCCGTCTCCTACAATGAGCAGTTCTTC. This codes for CATSRSVSYNEQFF.

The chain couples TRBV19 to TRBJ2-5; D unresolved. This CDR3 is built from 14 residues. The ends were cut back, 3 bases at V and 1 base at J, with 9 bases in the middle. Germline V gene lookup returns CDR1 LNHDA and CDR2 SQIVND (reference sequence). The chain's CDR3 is CASSMRRGQETQYF. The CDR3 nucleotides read TGTGCCAGTAGTATGCGTAGAGGCCAAGAGACCCAGTACTTC.

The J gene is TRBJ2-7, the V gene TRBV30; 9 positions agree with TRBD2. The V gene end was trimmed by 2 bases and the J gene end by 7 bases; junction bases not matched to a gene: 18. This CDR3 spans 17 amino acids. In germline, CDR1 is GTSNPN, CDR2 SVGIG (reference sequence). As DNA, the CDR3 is TGTGCCTGGAGTCCCCATCTGGGTAGTAGCGGGGGCAGGGAGCAGTACTTC. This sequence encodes CAWSPHLGSSGGREQYF.

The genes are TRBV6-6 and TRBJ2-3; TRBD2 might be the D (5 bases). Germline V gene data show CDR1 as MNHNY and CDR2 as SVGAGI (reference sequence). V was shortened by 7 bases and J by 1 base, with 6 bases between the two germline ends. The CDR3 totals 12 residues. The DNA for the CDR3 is TGTGCCAGCATGCGGGGCACAGATACGCAGTATTTT. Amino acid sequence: CASMRGTDTQYF.

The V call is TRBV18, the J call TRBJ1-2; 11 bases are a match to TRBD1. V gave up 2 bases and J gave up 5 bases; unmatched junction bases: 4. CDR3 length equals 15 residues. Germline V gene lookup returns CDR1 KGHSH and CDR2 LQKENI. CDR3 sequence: CASSPGQGAAYGYTF. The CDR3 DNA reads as TGTGCCAGCTCACCAGGACAGGGGGCAGCTTATGGCTACACCTTC.

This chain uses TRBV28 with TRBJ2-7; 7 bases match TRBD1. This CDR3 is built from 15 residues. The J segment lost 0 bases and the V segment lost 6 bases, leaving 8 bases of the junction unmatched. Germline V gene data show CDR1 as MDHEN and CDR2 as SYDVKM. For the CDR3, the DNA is TGTGCCAGCAGGATAGGGGGCCCCAGCTCCTACGAGCAGTACTTC. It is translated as CASRIGGPSSYEQYF. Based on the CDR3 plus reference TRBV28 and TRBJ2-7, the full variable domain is DVKVTQSSRYLVKRTGEKVFLECVQDMDHENMFWYRQDPGLGLRLIYFSYDVKMKEKGDIPEGYSVSREKKERFSLILESASTNQTSMYLCASRIGGPSSYEQYFGPGTRLTVT.

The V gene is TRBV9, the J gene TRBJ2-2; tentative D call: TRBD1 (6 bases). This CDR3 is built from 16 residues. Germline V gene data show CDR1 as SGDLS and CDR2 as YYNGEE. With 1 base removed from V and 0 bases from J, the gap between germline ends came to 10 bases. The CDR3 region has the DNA TGTGCCAGCAGCGTAAAAGGACAGCCGAACACCGGGGAGCTGTTTTTT. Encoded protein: CASSVKGQPNTGELFF.

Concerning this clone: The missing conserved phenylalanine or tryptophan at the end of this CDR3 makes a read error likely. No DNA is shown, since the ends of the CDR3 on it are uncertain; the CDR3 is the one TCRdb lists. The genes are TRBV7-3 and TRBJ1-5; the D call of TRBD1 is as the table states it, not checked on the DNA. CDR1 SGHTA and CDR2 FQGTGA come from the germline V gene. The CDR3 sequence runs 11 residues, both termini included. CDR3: CASSLTQQELS.

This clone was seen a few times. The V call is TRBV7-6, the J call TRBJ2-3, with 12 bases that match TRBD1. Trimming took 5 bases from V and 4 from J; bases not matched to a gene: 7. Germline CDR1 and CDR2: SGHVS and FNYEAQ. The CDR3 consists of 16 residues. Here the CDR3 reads CASSPLGTGGSDTQYF. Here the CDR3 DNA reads TGTGCCAGCAGCCCGCTGGGGACAGGGGGCTCAGATACGCAGTATTTT. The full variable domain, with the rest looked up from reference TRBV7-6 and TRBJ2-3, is GAGVSQSPRYKVTKRGQDVALRCDPISGHVSLYWYRQALGQGPEFLTYFNYEAQQDKSGLPNDRFSAERPEGSISTLTIQRTEQRDSAMYRCASSPLGTGGSDTQYFGPGTRLTVL.

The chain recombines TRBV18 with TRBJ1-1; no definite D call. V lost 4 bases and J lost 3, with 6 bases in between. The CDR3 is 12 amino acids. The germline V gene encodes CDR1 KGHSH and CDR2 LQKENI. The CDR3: CASSQAYTEAFF. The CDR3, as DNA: TGTGCCAGCTCACAGGCGTACACTGAAGCTTTCTTT.

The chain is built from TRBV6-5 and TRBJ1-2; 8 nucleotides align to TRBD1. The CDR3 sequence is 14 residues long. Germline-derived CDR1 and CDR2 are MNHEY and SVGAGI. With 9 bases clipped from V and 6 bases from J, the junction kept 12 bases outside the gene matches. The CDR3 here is CASRNLGQGDGYTF. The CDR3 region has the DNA TGTGCCAGTCGGAACCTAGGACAGGGTGATGGCTACACCTTC.

CDR3 amino acids: CASSLLGGIGNEKLFF. CDR3 sequence (DNA): TGCGCCAGCAGCTTGTTAGGCGGTATAGGAAATGAAAAACTGTTTTTT. V usage is TRBV5-1 and J usage is TRBJ1-4; D gene uncertain. The V and J ends lost 1 base and 5 bases respectively, with 15 bases between them. This CDR3 is 16 amino acids long. Germline CDR1 and CDR2: SGHRS and YFSETQ.

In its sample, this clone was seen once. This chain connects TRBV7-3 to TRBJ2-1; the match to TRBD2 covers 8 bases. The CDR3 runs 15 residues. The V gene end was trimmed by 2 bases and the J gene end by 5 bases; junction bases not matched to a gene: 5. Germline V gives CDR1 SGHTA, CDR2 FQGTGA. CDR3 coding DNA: TGTGCCAGCAGCTTATCCGGGGGGGCAAACAATGAGCAGTTCTTC. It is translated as CASSLSGGANNEQFF.

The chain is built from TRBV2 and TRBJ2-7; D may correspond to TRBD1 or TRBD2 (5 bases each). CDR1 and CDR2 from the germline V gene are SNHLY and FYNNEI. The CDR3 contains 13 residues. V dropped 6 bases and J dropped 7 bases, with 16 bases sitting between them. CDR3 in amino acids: CASSSGPSREQYF. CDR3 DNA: TGTGCCAGCAGCTCGGGACCGAGTCGAGAGCAGTACTTC.

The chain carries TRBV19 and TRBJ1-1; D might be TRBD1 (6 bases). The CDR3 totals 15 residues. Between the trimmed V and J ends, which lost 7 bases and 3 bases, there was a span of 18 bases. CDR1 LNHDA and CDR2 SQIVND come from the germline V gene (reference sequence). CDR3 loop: CASTQGGGGHTEAFF. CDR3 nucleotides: TGTGCCAGTACCCAAGGAGGGGGAGGGCACACTGAAGCTTTCTTT. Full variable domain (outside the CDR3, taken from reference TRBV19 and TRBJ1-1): DGGITQSPKYLFRKEGQNVTLSCEQNLNHDAMYWYRQDPGQGLRLIYYSQIVNDFQKGDIAEGYSVSREKKESFPLTVTSAQKNPTAFYLCASTQGGGGHTEAFFGQGTRLTVV.

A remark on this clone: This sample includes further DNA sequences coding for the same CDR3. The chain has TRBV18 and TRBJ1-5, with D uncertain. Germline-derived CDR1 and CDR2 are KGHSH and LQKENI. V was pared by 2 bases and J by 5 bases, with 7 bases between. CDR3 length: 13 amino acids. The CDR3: CASSPGVDQPQHF. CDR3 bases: TGTGCCAGCTCACCAGGGGTGGATCAGCCCCAGCATTTT.

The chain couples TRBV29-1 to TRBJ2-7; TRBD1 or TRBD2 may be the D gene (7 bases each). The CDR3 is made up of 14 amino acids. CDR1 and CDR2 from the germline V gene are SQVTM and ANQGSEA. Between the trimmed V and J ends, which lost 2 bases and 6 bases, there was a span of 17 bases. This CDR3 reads CSVERFPGGGEQYF. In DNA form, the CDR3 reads TGCAGCGTTGAAAGGTTTCCAGGGGGGGGCGAGCAGTACTTC.

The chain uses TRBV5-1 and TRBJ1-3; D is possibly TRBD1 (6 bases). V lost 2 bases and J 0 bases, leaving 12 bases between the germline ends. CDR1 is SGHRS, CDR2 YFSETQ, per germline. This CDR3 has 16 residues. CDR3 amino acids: CASSLRGQTSGNTIYF. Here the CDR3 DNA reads TGCGCCAGCAGCTTACGAGGACAGACCTCTGGAAACACCATATATTTT.

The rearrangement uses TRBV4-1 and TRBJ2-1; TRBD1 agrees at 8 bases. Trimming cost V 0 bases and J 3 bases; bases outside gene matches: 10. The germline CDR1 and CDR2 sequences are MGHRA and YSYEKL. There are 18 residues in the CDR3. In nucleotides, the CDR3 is TGCGCCAGCAGCCAAGATTTCGGCAGGGGGCCCCTCTACAATGAGCAGTTCTTC. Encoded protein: CASSQDFGRGPLYNEQFF.

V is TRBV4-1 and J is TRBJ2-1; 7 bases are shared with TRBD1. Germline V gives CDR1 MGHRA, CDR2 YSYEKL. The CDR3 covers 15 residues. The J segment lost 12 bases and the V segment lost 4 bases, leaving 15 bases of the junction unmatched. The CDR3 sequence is CASSPTGTDSAVQFF. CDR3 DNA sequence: TGCGCCAGCAGCCCAACCGGGACAGATAGCGCTGTGCAGTTCTTC.

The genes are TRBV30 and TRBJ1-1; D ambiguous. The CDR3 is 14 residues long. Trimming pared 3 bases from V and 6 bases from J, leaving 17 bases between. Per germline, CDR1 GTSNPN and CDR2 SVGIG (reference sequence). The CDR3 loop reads CAWSVSRSMAEAFF. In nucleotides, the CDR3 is TGTGCCTGGAGCGTAAGCAGGAGCATGGCTGAAGCTTTCTTT.

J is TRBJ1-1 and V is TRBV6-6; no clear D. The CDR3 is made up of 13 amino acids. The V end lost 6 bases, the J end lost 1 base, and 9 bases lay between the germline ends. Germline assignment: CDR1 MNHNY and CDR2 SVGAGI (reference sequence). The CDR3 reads CASSLPPNTEAFF. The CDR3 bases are TGTGCCAGCAGCCTGCCCCCGAACACTGAAGCTTTCTTT.

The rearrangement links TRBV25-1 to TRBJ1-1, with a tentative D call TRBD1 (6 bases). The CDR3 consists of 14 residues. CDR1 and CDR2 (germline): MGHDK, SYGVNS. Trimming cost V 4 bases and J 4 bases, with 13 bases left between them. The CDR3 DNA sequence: TGTGCCAGCAGTGGACGGAGAGGGGGCACTGAAGCTTTCTTT. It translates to CASSGRRGGTEAFF.

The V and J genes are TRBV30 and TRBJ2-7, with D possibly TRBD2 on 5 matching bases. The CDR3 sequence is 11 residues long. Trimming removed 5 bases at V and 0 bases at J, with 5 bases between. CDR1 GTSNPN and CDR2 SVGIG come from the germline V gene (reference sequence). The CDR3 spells CAWGSSYEQYF. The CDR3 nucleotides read TGTGCCTGGGGGAGCTCCTACGAGCAGTACTTC.